The rows below give T cell receptor beta chains drawn from one sample of a study of blood T cell repertoires in COVID-19. Sequencing used immunoSEQ multiplex PCR; TCRdb keeps in-frame clones, though not all of them. The sample includes fewer than 400,000 clones, more than 75% of them seen just once. Material for sequencing was peripheral blood. The origin of the receptors is a human donor in a cohort sampled during active COVID-19. CDR3s include the opening cysteine and the closing phenylalanine or tryptophan. D genes are given only for firm matches.

J	D	V	CDR3
TRBJ1-6	NA	TRBV30	CAWTGSGGGSGAPLHF
TRBJ2-2	TRBD2	TRBV5-1	CASSWGPLAGDPTGELFF
TRBJ2-1	NA	TRBV27	CASSLGTLGLRSYNEQFF
TRBJ2-5	NA	TRBV27	CASSWWGGAGETQYF
TRBJ2-1	TRBD2	TRBV19	CASSPIPTSGNEQFF
TRBJ2-7	TRBD2	TRBV30	CAWTSGSILNEQYF
TRBJ2-1	TRBD2	TRBV15	CATSRGLAGNYNEQFF
TRBJ2-7	TRBD2	TRBV27	CASQGIAGGTSGSYEQYF
TRBJ1-1	TRBD1	TRBV19	CASSILRTGANTEAFF
TRBJ1-2	TRBD1	TRBV2	CASSEVPRTGEGYTF
TRBJ1-3	NA	TRBV3-1/TRBV3-2	CASSQVPGNTIYF
TRBJ1-3	NA	TRBV7-8	CASSLGVLGDTIYF
TRBJ1-2	NA	TRBV7-2	CASSSILDSYGYTF
TRBJ2-7	TRBD1	TRBV30	CAWSPPGQGIYEQYF
TRBJ2-6	TRBD2	TRBV19	CASAGTSGRTGANVLTF